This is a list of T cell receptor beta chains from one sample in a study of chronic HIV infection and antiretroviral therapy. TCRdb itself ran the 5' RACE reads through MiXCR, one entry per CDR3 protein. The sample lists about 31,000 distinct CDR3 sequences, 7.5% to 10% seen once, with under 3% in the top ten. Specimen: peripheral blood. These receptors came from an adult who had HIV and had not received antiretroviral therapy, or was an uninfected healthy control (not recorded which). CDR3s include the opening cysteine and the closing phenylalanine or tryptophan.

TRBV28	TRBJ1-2	CASSPQFNYGYTF
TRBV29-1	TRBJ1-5	CSVGGLGGNQPQHF
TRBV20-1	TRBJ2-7	CSASLAGAVGEQYF
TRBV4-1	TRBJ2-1	CASSPTNTSSYNEQFF
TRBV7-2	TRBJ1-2	CASSFHDGGAYGYTF
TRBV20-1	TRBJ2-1	CSGAGVSSYNEQFF
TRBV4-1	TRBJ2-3	CASSQDQWLASTDTQYF
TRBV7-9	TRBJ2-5	CASSFPGTGDQETQYF
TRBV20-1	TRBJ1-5	CSARDMSVRNQPQHF
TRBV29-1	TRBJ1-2	CSVFSQYYGYTF
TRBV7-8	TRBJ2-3	CASSLDGGATDTQYF
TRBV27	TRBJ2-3	CASSPRLAGAADTQYF
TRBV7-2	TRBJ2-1	CASSFGPSGDSYNEQFF
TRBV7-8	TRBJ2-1	CASSPTGTDFYNEQFF
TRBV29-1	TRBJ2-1	CSVEVTSGGAGEQFF
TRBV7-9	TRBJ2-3	CASSSSTSTDTQYF
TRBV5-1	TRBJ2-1	CASSPGTSGNEQFF
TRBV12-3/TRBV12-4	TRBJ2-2	CASSSSAGGELFF
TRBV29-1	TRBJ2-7	CSVGQGTYEQYF
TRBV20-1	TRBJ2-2	CSAETSGGPGELFF
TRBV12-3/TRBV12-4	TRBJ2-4	CASSLTPGLDGTIQYF
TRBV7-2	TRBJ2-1	CASSLESGGEETEQFF
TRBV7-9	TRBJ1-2	CASSSFKDRDYGYTF
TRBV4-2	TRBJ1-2	CASSPGADGYTF
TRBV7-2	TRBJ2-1	CASSLMVYNEQFF
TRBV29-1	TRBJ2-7	CSVIAGAYEQYF
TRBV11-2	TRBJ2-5	CASSLDRGRTETQYF
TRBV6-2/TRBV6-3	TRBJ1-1	CASSYAGREITEAFF
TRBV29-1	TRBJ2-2	CSAPQGGELFF
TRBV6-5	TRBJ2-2	CASSYGGTGELFF
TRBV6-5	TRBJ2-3	CASSFLRGRSTDTQYF
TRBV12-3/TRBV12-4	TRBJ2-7	CASSLGSPYEQYF
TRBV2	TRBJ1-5	CASSEALSGQEPQHF
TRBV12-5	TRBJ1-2	CASGLVLGTGGQGYGYTF
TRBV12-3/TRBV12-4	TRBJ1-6	CASSLYNSPLHF
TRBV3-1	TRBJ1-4	CASSQDARQPNEKLFF
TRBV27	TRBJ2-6	CASSLRGPGFHSGANVLTF
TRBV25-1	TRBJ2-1	CASSEPGSNNEQFF
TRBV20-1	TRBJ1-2	CSARGSGAGYGYTF
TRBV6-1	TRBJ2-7	CASPRTSGNPLEQYF
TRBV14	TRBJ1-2	CASSQIPGDGYTF
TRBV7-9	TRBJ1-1	CASSLGGGFDTEAFF
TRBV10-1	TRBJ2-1	CASSEADSGTVSYNEQFF
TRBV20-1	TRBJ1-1	CSARPYQGQLNTEAFF
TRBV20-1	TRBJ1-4	CSALDRGPEKLFF
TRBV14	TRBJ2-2	CASSQVGNTGELFF